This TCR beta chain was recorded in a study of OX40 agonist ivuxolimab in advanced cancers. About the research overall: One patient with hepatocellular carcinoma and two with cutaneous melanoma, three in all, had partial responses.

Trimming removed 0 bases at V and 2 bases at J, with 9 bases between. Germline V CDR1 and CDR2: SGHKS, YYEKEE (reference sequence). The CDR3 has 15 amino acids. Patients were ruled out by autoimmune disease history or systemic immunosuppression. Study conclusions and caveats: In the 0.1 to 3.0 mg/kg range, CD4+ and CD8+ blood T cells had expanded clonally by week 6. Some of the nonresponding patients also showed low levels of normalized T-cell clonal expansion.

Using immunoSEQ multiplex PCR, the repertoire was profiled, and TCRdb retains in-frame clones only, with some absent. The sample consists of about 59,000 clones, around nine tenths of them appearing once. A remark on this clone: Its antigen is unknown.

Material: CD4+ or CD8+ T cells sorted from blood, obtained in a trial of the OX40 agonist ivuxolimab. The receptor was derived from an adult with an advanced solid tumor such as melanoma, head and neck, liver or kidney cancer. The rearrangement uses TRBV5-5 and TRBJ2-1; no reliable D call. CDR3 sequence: CASSLGLVPYNEQFF. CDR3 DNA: TGTGCCAGCAGCTTGGGATTAGTCCCCTACAATGAGCAGTTCTTC.